This record looks at one TCR beta chain sequence and its context. It lacks a known antigen. One base away there is no much larger clone; base qualities are not given. As encoded in the germline V gene (reference sequence), CDR1 is LNHNV while CDR2 is YYDKDF. Spanning cysteine to phenylalanine, the CDR3 consists of 14 amino acids. CDR3 DNA is the only sequence kept; it has 42 bases, read in frame from the first base. V was cut back by 5 bases and J by 0 bases, leaving a gap of 8 bases between them. The method was the immunoSEQ multiplex PCR assay. For the multiplex PCR, a mixture combining 60 forward primers for TCR Vbeta segments and 13 reverse primers for TCR Jbeta segments was used. A multiplex PCR assay on genomic DNA amplified the CDR3 region of rearranged TCR beta genes. Amplified TCR beta libraries were sequenced as 87-base-pair reads on the Illumina HiSeq System. On the study's bioinformatics: Across the roughly 600 repertoires, a later analysis counted tens of millions of unique TCR beta chains, roughly 11 million of which were shared by at least two donors. Raw reads were error-corrected and collapsed into unique sequences by a nearest-neighbor algorithm in which closely related sequences were merged to remove PCR and sequencing errors. V, D and J gene segments were assigned by aligning CDR3 sequences to IMGT reference sequences. For a sequence to be retained, a match of at least six nucleotides was required to both a V gene segment and a J gene segment. A rearrangement counted as productive if the CDR3 had no stop codons and remained in frame with V and J, and every other rearrangement counted as non-productive. CDR3 was defined by IMGT convention, running from the second conserved V-encoded cysteine to the conserved J-encoded phenylalanine. The earlier analysis of fewer than 700 of the donors excluded sequences that lacked an unambiguous match to a single V gene segment. An earlier analysis of just under 600 of the donors called V segments functional above 56.7% productive rearrangements and segregating when the between-donor standard deviation exceeded 5%. To diagnose cytomegalovirus status from the catalog of TCR beta chain sequences, a statistical classification framework was built. In a later analysis, TCR nucleotide sequences were compared against IMGT/GENE-DB human TR gene sequences so that V and J genes could be assigned. The TCRdist pipeline was used in a later analysis to assign CDR3 sequences and most-parsimonious VDJ recombination scenarios. In a later analysis, every TCR beta chain was defined by the combination of its CDR3 amino acid sequence and its V-gene family, and reads without a unique V-gene family were dropped. As a way to deal with suspected cross-contamination and a sequencing artifact, a later analysis dropped hundreds of nucleotide sequences that were highly shared and had low generation probability. For each public chain, a later analysis derived a clonal expansion index from normalized ranks of inferred template counts within each repertoire. In a later analysis, generation probabilities were computed with a VDJ recombination model fitted to out-of-frame rearrangements, and the resulting probabilities were checked against IGoR. A later analysis scored TCR-TCR, TCR-HLA and TCR-CMV co-occurrence with hypergeometric tests, applying a repertoire-size bias correction to TCR pairs. In a later analysis, false discovery rates were estimated by permuting HLA or CMV assignments 20 times. A later analysis grouped co-occurring TCRs with DBSCAN, adding TCRdist sequence similarity when clustering within HLA-allele-positive subsets. For co-occurrence clustering, repertoires with fewer than 30,000 or more than 120,000 public chains were excluded, along with about five repertoires with anomalous nucleotide sharing. TCRdb carries this immuneACCESS record with in-frame sequences only. Its versions omit some clonotypes, under half of them owing to an unresolved V gene in the studies checked, with the rest unexplained. V and J calls plus clone size are reproduced from that table; the DNA served to infer D and trimming. Here the sample has about 110,000 clones; 74% occur a single time. The ten biggest clones cover 4.8% of the sample.

The data were obtained in a study of cytomegalovirus exposure and HLA in healthy donors (dated by TCRdb to 2016 to 2017). Looking at the study overall: In an earlier analysis of fewer than 750 of the donors, approximately 300 Gb of sequence data and just under 120 million unique TCR beta sequences from 150 million to 200 million T cells were reported. Around 320 gigabases of sequencing data and roughly 90 million unique TCR sequences were included in an early release covering about 620 HLA-typed donors. Among the 398 genotyped donors, approximately 77% belonged to the genetic ancestry cluster associated with self-reported Caucasian donors. The study was designed to test whether signatures of past pathogen exposure could be identified by cataloging public T cell receptors. The study profiled the T cell repertoires of hundreds of subjects by immunosequencing and related them to cytomegalovirus serostatus. A separate validation cohort of 100 to 150 different subjects was used in addition to the approximately 700-subject first cohort. High-throughput TCR immunosequencing, statistical association of individual TCRs with disease status, and machine learning were combined to predict cytomegalovirus infection status. A later analysis re-analyzed previously published TCR beta repertoires from 666 donors and added high-resolution HLA genotyping to study TCR occurrence patterns. The later analysis used no new phenotypic data to find candidate immune exposures, relying instead on TCR beta sequences and their occurrence across donors. To decide whether each TCR beta V gene segment behaved as functional or pseudogenic, an earlier analysis of fewer than 750 of the donors relied on high-throughput TCR beta sequencing. Donor age, sex, ethnicity and CMV serostatus were collected together with the repertoire data. A later genetic analysis took genome-wide SNP genotypes for 398 of the 666 donors and used that subset as a discovery cohort. All discovery cohort repertoires had been generated using a single sequencing platform. HLA typing included class I and class II loci at four-digit resolution. The number of donors typed differed by locus, with 629-630 for A, B, C, DRB1 and DQB1, over 500 for DQA1, 606 for DPA1, and some 470 for DPB1. Roughly five DR-DQ haplotypes were handled as single units for association and clustering because linkage in the cohort was strong. Across roughly 420 genotyped donors of the cohort, an average of approximately 200,000 unique TCR beta nucleotide sequences per donor were sequenced, and roughly 20% of those sequences were non-productive.

The cohort comprised some 730 healthy bone marrow donors. All cohort members were sampled while nominally healthy, although unrecorded immune exposures were likely present. The donor was CMV seropositive and belonged to the group of over 250 seropositive cohort members. Each donor provided a peripheral blood sample, and peripheral blood mononuclear cells were used for TCR beta sequencing. The Qiagen DNeasy Blood Extraction Kit was used to extract genomic DNA from the blood cell samples. Results the study describes overall, beyond this receptor: A later analysis found that HLA-associated TCR beta chains were more clonally expanded and had lower generation probabilities than equally common non-associated chains. It was suggested by the authors that the approach could potentially be generalized to other disease states and immunological phenotypes. A group of highly shared sequence variants was considered likely to be a technical artifact of the sequencing pipeline. While some public TCRs were present in many individuals, most TCR sequences turned up only very rarely across donors. In a later genetic analysis, a missense DCLRE1C variant was associated with V-gene and J-gene trimming of TCR beta chains, and the association was replicated in an independent cohort. The study listed 150 to 200 TCR beta chains as associated with cytomegalovirus. Some IMGT-functional V segments, including TRBV6-2 and TRBV6-3, could not be told apart with the 87-base-pair reads, so those segments were excluded. The classifier was reported to diagnose cytomegalovirus status with high specificity and sensitivity in both the original cohort and the validation cohort. A later analysis reported that several top co-occurrence clusters appeared linked to parvovirus B19, influenza, CMV and Epstein-Barr virus. Most CMV-associated TCR beta chains appeared to be HLA-restricted in a later analysis, and the HLA associations seemed to be driven largely by CMV exposure. In vitro tests confirmed that a few of the cytomegalovirus-associated TCR beta chains recognize cytomegalovirus antigens. Correlated functional status among segregating V segments might be attributable to linkage disequilibrium, but an unknown experimental factor could not be ruled out. According to a later analysis, TCR association rates differed among HLA loci, with DRB1 alleles showing the most associated TCRs and HLA-C alleles showing the fewest. When HLA alleles, especially DR and DQ, strongly co-occurred, TCR associations were difficult to assign to individual alleles. Because HLA typing was unavailable for some donors at each locus, only the typed subset was used in association tests. An earlier analysis of some 560 of the donors showed that most TCR beta V segments appeared in productive rearrangements either about 87% or about 30% of the time, which broadly matched IMGT annotations. A further reported finding was that TCR beta sequences accurately predicted the HLA-A and HLA-B alleles for most subjects in the first cohort. A later analysis associated 17,000 or so TCR beta sequences with specific HLA alleles at a false discovery rate of 0.05. A later genetic analysis reported fewer N-insertions in productive TCRs among donors in an Asian-associated ancestry cluster than the approximately 700-donor mean. CMV serostatus was the only immune exposure information available for the cohort. Roughly uniform sequencing depth across donors was assumed in presence/absence analyses, although this assumption may not hold. The earlier analysis of some 540 of the donors excluded approximately 15 rarely observed V segments, including chromosome 9 orphons, because counts were too low. This cohort had only TCR beta chains sequenced, and the lack of alpha or paired-chain data limited which features could be detected.

The sequencing sample was made of PBMCs. This clonotype was sampled from a man in his thirties or forties in good health and CMV-seropositive. Recombination linked TRBV15 to TRBJ1-3, with the identity of the D gene unclear. The sequence in DNA is TGTGCCACCAGCGCAGGCCACTCTGGAAACACCATATATTTT. The translation is CATSAGHSGNTIYF.